The 19 T cell receptor beta chains below all came from one sample that was sequenced in a study of graft-versus-host responses after intestinal transplantation (dated by TCRdb to the early 2020s). These receptors have no known antigen. Libraries came from the immunoSEQ multiplex PCR assay. TCRdb took this table from immuneACCESS and kept in-frame rearrangements with V and J called. Such tables lack part of the clones; where checked against another copy, unresolved V genes explain under half of the gap, and the rest is unexplained. Across this sample there are about 66,000 clones, with around 91% seen only once. The ten largest account for about 1.3% of the sample. Interpreted using the paper, the time point label stands for: cells obtained before transplantation from donor or recipient. The sequencing here drew on unstimulated CD8+ T cells sorted from spleen or lymph node cells, taken before intestinal transplant. The receptor source for this set is a human donor who received an intestinal transplant.

The V call is TRBV7-3, the J call TRBJ2-7; no reliable D call. The CDR3 spans 13 residues. Trimming took off 3 bases at V and 2 bases at J, with 8 bases between the two ends. Germline lookup yields CDR1 SGHTA and CDR2 FQGTGA. The DNA for the CDR3 is TGTGCCAGCAGCTTGAGTTCCACCTACGAGCAGTACTTC. It yields the protein CASSLSSTYEQYF.

The J gene is TRBJ2-5, the V gene TRBV7-3; 8 nucleotides agree with TRBD1. The ends lost 5 bases at V and 5 bases at J; junction bases unmatched: 4. CDR1 and CDR2 from the germline V gene are SGHTA and FQGTGA. The CDR3 runs 13 residues. CDR3 protein: CASSPGGDETQYF. The CDR3 nucleotides are TGTGCCAGCAGCCCAGGGGGCGATGAGACCCAGTACTTC.

This sequence joins TRBV27 and TRBJ2-5, with a possible D match to TRBD1 (6 bases). CDR1 and CDR2 (germline): MNHEY, SMNVEV (reference sequence). The CDR3 runs to 14 residues. Trimming pared 2 bases from V and 11 bases from J, leaving 18 bases between. This CDR3 reads CASSLEDSPWEQYF. DNA of the CDR3: TGTGCCAGCAGTTTAGAGGACAGCCCCTGGGAGCAGTACTTC.

This clone came up once. The rearrangement joins TRBV5-1 to TRBJ2-3, with D possibly matching TRBD1 (7 bases). There are 17 residues in the CDR3. Germline CDR1 and CDR2: SGHRS and YFSETQ. V was clipped by 3 bases and J by 0 bases, with 17 bases between them. CDR3 nucleotide sequence: TGCGCCAGCAGCTCCCCAACGCAGGGGGGAAGCACAGATACGCAGTATTTT. Encoded protein: CASSSPTQGGSTDTQYF.

CDR3 coding DNA: TGTGCCAGCAGCGGCCGGGACAGGACCCAATATAGCAATCAGCCCCAGCATTTT. Its translation is CASSGRDRTQYSNQPQHF. The chain has TRBV11-2 and TRBJ1-5; TRBD1 aligns across 8 bases. The germline V gene has CDR1 SGHAT and CDR2 FQNNGV. This CDR3 is built from 18 residues. Unmatched junction bases numbered 12, after V lost 5 bases and J lost 0 bases.

The V call is TRBV5-4, the J call TRBJ1-1; D unclear. Between the trimmed V and J ends, which lost 9 bases and 3 bases, there was a span of 15 bases. Germline loops: CDR1 SGHNT, CDR2 YYREEE (reference sequence). This CDR3 is 13 amino acids long. The CDR3 bases are TGTGCCACAATGTCGGGTATGGACACTGAAGCTTTCTTT. This encodes CATMSGMDTEAFF.

As concerns this clone: Other DNA sequences in the same sample also yield this CDR3. The rearrangement joins TRBV6-6 to TRBJ2-7, with 11 nucleotides matching TRBD1. The CDR3 totals 13 residues. V dropped 7 bases and J dropped 5; count of bases not matched to a gene: 4. Looked up from germline, CDR1 is MNHNY and CDR2 is SVGAGI (reference sequence). The CDR3 DNA sequence: TGTGCCAGCACCGGGACAGGGGGTAACGAGCAGTACTTC. It translates to CASTGTGGNEQYF.

V usage is TRBV11-2 and J usage is TRBJ2-7, with 9 bases lining up with TRBD1. The germline CDR1 and CDR2 sequences are SGHAT and FQNNGV. The CDR3 covers 14 residues. V gave up 1 base and J gave up 4 bases; unmatched junction bases: 2. CDR3 coding DNA: TGTGCCAGCAGCTTAGGGACAGGGGAATACGAGCAGTACTTC. Its translation: CASSLGTGEYEQYF.

This chain joins TRBV9 and TRBJ1-4; D unresolved. The CDR3 covers 13 residues. Trimming pared 4 bases from V and 7 bases from J, leaving 11 bases between. Looked up from germline, CDR1 is SGDLS and CDR2 is YYNGEE. CDR3 amino acids: CASSPRGGEKLFF. The CDR3 DNA reads as TGTGCCAGCAGCCCCCGAGGCGGTGAAAAACTGTTTTTT.

This chain connects TRBV6-5 to TRBJ2-5; 7 bases are a match to TRBD1. Germline CDR1 is MNHEY and CDR2 is SVGAGI. V shed 6 bases, J shed 3 bases, and the junction held 4 bases outside the gene matches. There are 13 residues in the CDR3. The CDR3 loop reads CASRPGQEETQYF. In DNA form, the CDR3 reads TGTGCCAGCAGACCCGGACAGGAAGAGACCCAGTACTTC.

V and J are TRBV7-2 and TRBJ2-1; the D is unclear. The CDR3 is 13 residues long. Looked up from germline, CDR1 is SGHTA and CDR2 is FQGNSA. The V and J ends lost 1 base and 9 bases respectively, with 10 bases between them. The CDR3 sequence is CASSLGDYSEQFF. The DNA of the CDR3 is TGTGCCAGCAGCTTAGGTGATTATAGTGAGCAGTTCTTC.

The chain combines TRBV19 with TRBJ1-6, with 9 bases aligning to TRBD1. Germline loops: CDR1 LNHDA, CDR2 SQIVND (reference sequence). The CDR3 has 15 amino acids. The ends lost 7 bases at V and 7 bases at J; junction bases unmatched: 8. This chain's CDR3 is CASTDWDRANSPLHF. CDR3 coding DNA: TGTGCCAGTACCGATTGGGACAGGGCAAATTCACCCCTCCACTTT.

This clone has a handful of counts. CDR3 nucleotide sequence: TGTGCCCGATGGGCGATAACTGAAGCTTTCTTT. Translating gives CARWAITEAFF. This chain connects TRBV2 to TRBJ1-1; D unresolved. V lost 11 bases and J 5 bases, leaving 12 bases between the germline ends. Germline V gives CDR1 SNHLY, CDR2 FYNNEI. The CDR3 consists of 11 residues.

The gene calls are TRBV5-1 and TRBJ2-1, with D possibly being TRBD1 (5 bases). V was shortened by 7 bases and J by 3 bases, with 17 bases between the two germline ends. Germline CDR1 is SGHRS and CDR2 is YFSETQ. The CDR3 consists of 15 residues. The CDR3 region is CASGQGGESYNEQFF. The DNA of the CDR3 is TGCGCCAGCGGGCAGGGTGGTGAGAGCTACAATGAGCAGTTCTTC. Full variable domain (rest looked up from reference TRBV5-1 and TRBJ2-1): KAGVTQTPRYLIKTRGQQVTLSCSPISGHRSVSWYQQTPGQGLQFLFEYFSETQRNKGNFPGRFSGRQFSNSRSEMNVSTLELGDSALYLCASGQGGESYNEQFFGPGTRLTVL.

The chain recombines TRBV9 with TRBJ2-7; perhaps TRBD1 as D (6 bases). Trimming took off 2 bases at V and 3 bases at J, with 12 bases between the two ends. The CDR3 is 14 amino acids. Germline V gene data show CDR1 as SGDLS and CDR2 as YYNGEE. In DNA, the CDR3 is TGTGCCAGCAGCGTTGGGGACACAATCTACGAGCAGTACTTC. The encoded protein is CASSVGDTIYEQYF. Supplemented by reference TRBV9 and TRBJ2-7, the full variable domain reads DSGVTQTPKHLITATGQRVTLRCSPRSGDLSVYWYQQSLDQGLQFLIQYYNGEERAKGNILERFSAQQFPDLHSELNLSSLELGDSALYFCASSVGDTIYEQYFGPGTRLTVT.

This chain uses TRBV5-1 with TRBJ2-7, with 8 bases matching TRBD1. Trimming removed 0 bases from V and 10 bases from J; junction bases left unmatched: 6. Germline V lookup: CDR1 SGHRS, CDR2 YFSETQ. The CDR3 contains 13 residues. The CDR3, as DNA: TGCGCCAGCAGCTTGGGGGAAGACAGGGGCCAGTACTTC. Protein product: CASSLGEDRGQYF. The whole variable domain, filled in from reference TRBV5-1 and TRBJ2-7, reads KAGVTQTPRYLIKTRGQQVTLSCSPISGHRSVSWYQQTPGQGLQFLFEYFSETQRNKGNFPGRFSGRQFSNSRSEMNVSTLELGDSALYLCASSLGEDRGQYFGPGTRLTVT.

This sequence joins TRBV6-5 and TRBJ2-1, with a tentative D call TRBD2 (5 bases). The CDR3 sequence is 16 residues long. V shed 4 bases and J shed 0 bases, with 13 bases lying between them. Germline CDR1 MNHEY, CDR2 SVGAGI. The CDR3 DNA follows: TGTGCCAGCAGTTCCTGGACTGCTAGCTCCTACAATGAGCAGTTCTTC. It specifies CASSSWTASSYNEQFF.

V and J are TRBV5-1 and TRBJ1-1; possibly TRBD1 for D (6 bases). V shed 5 bases and J shed 3 bases, with 11 bases lying between them. The CDR3 totals 13 residues. In germline, CDR1 is SGHRS, CDR2 YFSETQ. The CDR3 sequence: CASRGAVDTEAFF. For the CDR3, the DNA is TGCGCCAGCAGGGGGGCCGTTGACACTGAAGCTTTCTTT.

V gene TRBV5-6 combines with J gene TRBJ2-7; TRBD2 agrees at 11 bases. The CDR3 runs to 15 residues. V trimming: 4 bases; J trimming: 2 bases; junction bases outside the gene matches: 5. The germline CDR1 and CDR2 sequences are SGHDT and YYEEEE. For the CDR3, the DNA is TGTGCCAGCAGCGGTACTAGCGGGGGAACCTACGAGCAGTACTTC. Encoded protein: CASSGTSGGTYEQYF.